The clone carrying this T cell receptor (beta chain) was seen at least ten times. Its antigen remains unidentified. The data originate from a study of neurological immune-mediated disorders. Study background: Disease course was recorded as relapsing-remitting for some 30 and secondary progressive for about 8.5% of the roughly 34 multiple sclerosis patients. Findings and caveats of the study: The level of TCR clonal expansion was highest in patients with HTLV-1-associated myelopathy and lowest in multiple sclerosis, where it fell below the level seen in healthy controls.

Synthesis of cDNA was performed by 5'RACE using 10-nucleotide random UMIs. TCRdb re-analysed the 5' RACE reads in MiXCR, keeping a single row per CDR3 protein. The sample lists about 60,000 distinct CDR3 sequences; approximately 4% were seen once. The germline CDR1 and CDR2 sequences are SQVTM and ANQGSEA. Trimming took 7 bases from V and 3 from J; bases not matched to a gene: 5. This CDR3 has 12 residues. The source of this sequence is a man between 45 and 60 years old with multiple sclerosis. Material for sequencing was PBMCs. V gene TRBV29-1 combines with J gene TRBJ2-5; 7 bases agree with TRBD1. The CDR3 sequence: CSARTGEETQYF. The CDR3 DNA is TGCAGCGCGAGGACAGGAGAAGAGACCCAGTACTTC.